This entry features one T cell receptor beta chain sequence. Each TCR library used roughly 0.45 ug of total RNA and a linear amplification protocol. Original processing methods: Tens of thousands of TCR alpha transcripts were sequenced from about five healthy donors. MiXCR, run by TCRdb on the reads, gives a single entry per CDR3 protein. TCRdb's processing, not the authors', yielded these V and J calls. The sample yields 180,000 or so distinct CDR3 sequences, 74% seen once. These data belong to a study of healthy donors' naive CD4 and CD8 T cells. Across the whole study: Three donor age groups were sampled: 20-25, 40-50 and 60-70 years; half female.

Germline lookup yields CDR1 MNHEY and CDR2 SVGEGT. This CDR3 contains 16 residues. The V gene end was trimmed by 4 bases and the J gene end by 1 base; junction bases not matched to a gene: 5. Naive T cells were sorted: CD4+CD8-CD45RO-CD45RA+ for CD4+, CD8+CD4-CD45RA+CD27bright for CD8+. This TCR was recovered from a pool of human donors in good health; the sample pools cells from several healthy donors. This chain links TRBV6-2 or TRBV6-3 with TRBJ2-3, with 10 bases aligning to TRBD2. Sequences were obtained from naive CD4+ and CD8+ T cells sorted from blood, pooled from several donors. The CDR3 is CASSWETSGRTDTQYF. In nucleotides, the CDR3 is TGTGCCAGCAGTTGGGAGACTAGCGGGCGCACAGATACGCAGTATTTT.